Sequencing of this T cell receptor beta chain was carried out in a study of blood T cell repertoires in COVID-19. The participants were between 18 and 89 years old and came from under 25 US areas. Each recovered donor of Cohort 3 presented with two negative PCRs, clearance, or symptom resolution. The CDR3 is 15 residues long. Assay: immunoSEQ multiplex PCR; the TCRdb copy retains only in-frame clones and omits some. This sample has around 200,000 clones, with approximately 90% found just once. The sequence came from a man aged 25 to 40 who had recovered from COVID-19. The sequenced sample consisted of PBMCs or T cells enriched from blood (not recorded which). V usage is TRBV21-1 and J usage is TRBJ1-6; the D segment call TRBD1 is taken from the table without a DNA check. TRBV21-1 is reported as a pseudogene. CDR3 sequence reads: CASSRTGRDNSPLHF. The CDR3 bases are TGTGCCAGCAGCCGGACAGGGCGGGATAATTCACCCCTCCACTTT.